Detailed here is one T cell receptor (beta chain). Its antigen is not known. The CDR3 contains 13 residues. In germline, CDR1 is SQVTM, CDR2 ANQGSEA. Between the trimmed V and J ends, which lost 5 bases and 2 bases, there was a span of 13 bases. This sample is drawn from a study of graft-versus-host responses after intestinal transplantation. The overall study: Recipients had multivisceral, liver-intestinal, or isolated intestinal transplants.

Study-level points and caveats: The study associated peak circulating GvH clone levels with early post-transplant HvG declines. In recipient marrow, GvH clones were found, and some appeared first in ileum or blood.

Sequencing was performed with immunoSEQ multiplex PCR; in TCRdb, only in-frame clones are kept and a portion is missing. The sample holds approximately 130,000 clones; around 90% are singletons and the top ten take over 0.15%. Material: unstimulated CD4+ T cells sorted from spleen or lymph node cells, obtained before intestinal transplant. The source is a human donor who received an intestinal transplant. The chain couples TRBV29-1 to TRBJ2-7; D is perhaps TRBD1 (5 bases). CDR3 coding DNA: TGCAGCGTTCTGACAGAGTCGACCTACGAGCAGTACTTC. The encoded protein is CSVLTESTYEQYF.